This T cell receptor (beta chain) was identified during a study of cytomegalovirus exposure and HLA in healthy donors. The study, taken as a whole, reports: In a later analysis, a missense DCLRE1C variant was linked to TCR beta V- and J-gene trimming. Presence/absence comparisons presumed near-even sequencing depth among donors.

About this clone: Its target is unknown.

V lost 1 base and J lost 0, with 16 bases in between. Germline V gene data show CDR1 as SGHVS and CDR2 as FQNEAQ. The CDR3 covers 18 residues. Primers: 60 Vbeta forward and 13 Jbeta reverse. In the authors' workflow: About 11 million of the 60 million to 80 million unique TCR beta chains counted in a later analysis were shared. Only in-frame clones appear in the TCRdb table, and some are missing; sequencing was by immunoSEQ multiplex PCR. V and J calls and clone size are given by that table; D and trimming were obtained from the DNA. Here the sample spans over 45,000 clones, 81% being singletons. The sequence derives from a boy younger than 18 in good health and CMV-seropositive. This chain connects TRBV7-8 to TRBJ1-5; perhaps TRBD1 as D (5 bases). The sequenced material came from PBMCs. CDR3 loop: CASSLDPLGGYSNQPQHF. The CDR3 DNA follows: TGTGCCAGCAGCTTAGACCCACTTGGGGGGTATAGCAATCAGCCCCAGCATTTT.